The 6 T cell receptor beta chains presented below share a single source sample, sequenced in a study of T cells expressing NK-cell markers. Each CDR3 protein gets one entry in TCRdb, which reprocessed the 5' RACE reads and gives no DNA. With 140,000 to 150,000 distinct CDR3 sequences in the sample, the ten largest clones hold approximately 12%. The sample taken for sequencing was blood T cells: a sorted CD56 or NKG2C T cell subset, CD4+ or CD8+ T cells, or bulk PBMC T cells (not recorded which). The source of these receptors is a man younger than 35 in good health.

This sequence joins TRBV20-1 and TRBJ2-1; TCRdb picks TRBD1, but there is no DNA to check that call. The CDR3 has 15 amino acids. Germline assignment: CDR1 DFQATT and CDR2 SNEGSKA (reference sequence). The CDR3 is CSARGGGSGGNEQFF.

The chain is built from TRBV2 and TRBJ2-1; TCRdb returns TRBD2, unconfirmable since there is no DNA. The CDR3 sequence is 15 residues long. The V gene's germline CDR1 is SNHLY and CDR2 FYNNEI. CDR3 residues: CASRWGTSSYNEQFF.

The chain recombines TRBV12-3 or TRBV12-4 with TRBJ2-3; TCRdb designates TRBD1, a call that cannot be tested without DNA. The CDR3 covers 14 residues. The CDR3 sequence: CASRLRDRGWSQYF.

The CDR3 loop is CASTTTLTGNQPQHF. V usage is TRBV12-3 or TRBV12-4 and J usage is TRBJ1-5; lacking DNA, the TRBD1 call made by TCRdb goes unchecked. The CDR3 has 15 amino acids.

This chain uses TRBV3-1 with TRBJ2-5; TCRdb calls TRBD2, which cannot be checked without DNA. Looked up from germline, CDR1 is LGHDT and CDR2 is YNNKEL (reference sequence). The CDR3 is made up of 15 amino acids. The CDR3 spells CASSRSSGSRETQYF.

The CDR3 reads CASSQVTTIDEQFF. This chain connects TRBV14 to TRBJ2-1. Looked up from germline, CDR1 is SGHDN and CDR2 is FVKESK. CDR3 size: 14 residues.